One sample yielded the 23 T cell receptor beta chains listed below, sequenced in a study of T cells in Graves' hyperthyroidism and ophthalmopathy. It was RNA transcripts that yielded the amplified TCR beta CDR3 regions. The TCR CDR3 first-round RT-PCR relied on the HTBI primer set. TCRdb reprocessed the multiplex PCR reads with MiXCR, giving one entry per CDR3 protein. The repertoire holds approximately 690,000 distinct CDR3 sequences, with 20% as singletons. Sequenced sample: blood. These receptors were taken from a man aged 25 to 45 with Graves' ophthalmopathy.

This clonotype showed up many times. The rearrangement uses TRBV7-8 and TRBJ2-5; no reliable D call. CDR3 length: 14 residues. Germline CDR1 reads SGHVS; CDR2 reads FQNEAQ. Trimming cost V 5 bases and J 0 bases, with 10 bases left between them. Written as DNA, the CDR3 is TGTGCCAGCAGCACGCGTGGCAACCAAGAGACCCAGTACTTC. It specifies CASSTRGNQETQYF.

V gene TRBV6-5 combines with J gene TRBJ2-5; 7 bases agree with TRBD1. The CDR3 length is 16 residues. The V and J ends lost 4 bases and 4 bases, in that order; junction bases with no gene match: 12. Germline CDR1 MNHEY, CDR2 SVGAGI. Written as DNA, the CDR3 is TGTGCCAGCAGTTTTCTGACAGGGCGTTTGGGAGAGACCCAGTACTTC. As protein: CASSFLTGRLGETQYF.

Remarks on this clonotype: This clone may be a read error of a much larger clone one base away. This sequence joins TRBV7-9 and TRBJ2-2; D possibly matches TRBD1 or TRBD2 (6 bases each). CDR3 length: 16 amino acids. CDR1 is SEHNR, CDR2 FQNEAQ, per germline (reference sequence). The V and J ends lost 5 bases and 0 bases respectively, with 13 bases between them. CDR3 DNA sequence: TGTGCCAGCAGCGTTACAAGGGGGGCGAACACCGGGGAGCTGTTTTTT. The encoded protein is CASSVTRGANTGELFF.

The chain joins TRBV7-2 to TRBJ1-4; 8 bases map to TRBD1. Germline loops: CDR1 SGHTA, CDR2 FQGNSA. V dropped 6 bases and J dropped 9; count of bases not matched to a gene: 12. This CDR3 comprises 15 residues. This CDR3 reads CASRTRGRKTKKLFF. In DNA form, the CDR3 reads TGTGCCAGCAGAACCAGGGGGCGGAAAACAAAAAAACTGTTTTTT.

This rearrangement joins TRBV6-1 to TRBJ1-2; maybe TRBD1 (6 bases). V was clipped by 5 bases and J by 8 bases, with 24 bases between them. Germline assignment: CDR1 MNHNS and CDR2 SASEGT. This CDR3 has 16 residues. The CDR3 bases are TGTGCCAGCAGTCAAAGGCCCCAGGGGTGGAGGGAAGGCTACACCTTC. Translating gives CASSQRPQGWREGYTF.

The chain links TRBV6-2 or TRBV6-3 to TRBJ2-1; 13 bases fit TRBD2. Unmatched junction bases numbered 13, after V lost 3 bases and J lost 2 bases. From germline, CDR1 is MNHEY and CDR2 SVGEGT. The CDR3 is 20 amino acids. CDR3 nucleotides: TGTGCCAGCAGTTATTCCCGGGTCCGGACTAGCGGGAGTACCTACAATGAGCAGTTCTTC. Its protein product is CASSYSRVRTSGSTYNEQFF.

This clonotype appeared a few times. The chain couples TRBV5-1 to TRBJ2-1, with D possibly being TRBD2 (5 bases). The CDR3 is 16 residues long. CDR1 and CDR2 from the germline V gene are SGHRS and YFSETQ. Trimming stripped 3 bases from V and 6 bases from J, with 19 bases between. This chain's CDR3 is CASSSDSSTSRNEQFF. The DNA for the CDR3 is TGCGCCAGCAGCTCGGACTCCTCAACCTCCCGCAATGAGCAGTTCTTC.

The chain links TRBV11-3 to TRBJ2-2; D is undetermined. This CDR3 spans 15 amino acids. CDR1 SGHNT and CDR2 YENEEA come from the germline V gene. V was shortened by 0 bases and J by 2 bases, with 7 bases between the two germline ends. CDR3 sequence: CASSLDPRNTGELFF. Here the CDR3 DNA reads TGTGCCAGCAGCTTAGATCCCCGAAACACCGGGGAGCTGTTTTTT. Drawing the rest from reference TRBV11-3 and TRBJ2-2, the complete variable domain is EAGVVQSPRYKIIEKKQPVAFWCNPISGHNTLYWYLQNLGQGPELLIRYENEEAVDDSQLPKDRFSAERLKGVDSTLKIQPAELGDSAVYLCASSLDPRNTGELFFGEGSRLTVL.

This clonotype was counted at least ten times. The rearrangement links TRBV2 to TRBJ1-4; D call uncertain. V was pared by 3 bases and J by 5 bases, with 10 bases between. The CDR3 is made up of 14 amino acids. CDR1 is SNHLY and CDR2 is FYNNEI in the germline V gene. The CDR3 region is CASSDRGGNEKLFF. The CDR3, as DNA: TGTGCCAGCAGTGATCGGGGAGGGAATGAAAAACTGTTTTTT. Based on the CDR3 plus reference TRBV2 and TRBJ1-4, the full variable domain is EPEVTQTPSHQVTQMGQEVILRCVPISNHLYFYWYRQILGQKVEFLVSFYNNEISEKSEIFDDQFSVERPDGSNFTLKIRSTKLEDSAMYFCASSDRGGNEKLFFGSGTQLSVL.

This clonotype has a handful of counts. The rearrangement joins TRBV7-6 to TRBJ2-2; 11 bases fit TRBD2. Germline V gene lookup returns CDR1 SGHVS and CDR2 FNYEAQ. The ends lost 5 bases at V and 3 bases at J; junction bases unmatched: 5. The CDR3 length is 16 residues. CDR3: CASSPLTSGDTGELFF. The CDR3 coding sequence is TGTGCCAGCAGCCCGCTGACTAGCGGGGACACCGGGGAGCTGTTTTTT.

The chain carries TRBV11-2 and TRBJ2-1, with 10 positions matching TRBD2. CDR1 is SGHAT and CDR2 is FQNNGV in the germline V gene. V was clipped by 3 bases and J by 9 bases; unmatched bases: 5. The CDR3 totals 14 residues. The CDR3, as DNA: TGTGCCAGCAGCTTGCTAGCGGGAGATATTGAGCAGTTCTTC. It specifies CASSLLAGDIEQFF.

The gene calls are TRBV6-1 and TRBJ1-4; D gene ambiguous. CDR1 MNHNS and CDR2 SASEGT come from the germline V gene. V lost 7 bases, J lost 0 bases, and 15 bases lay in between. The length of the CDR3 is 16 residues. CDR3 in DNA: TGTGCCAGCACCCGACCCATTATTGCAACTAATGAAAAACTGTTTTTT. This codes for CASTRPIIATNEKLFF.

CDR3: CASSAGGDSTYEQYF. The CDR3 DNA reads as TGTGCCAGCAGCGCGGGAGGGGATTCGACCTACGAGCAGTACTTC. This sequence joins TRBV9 and TRBJ2-7; the match to TRBD2 covers 8 bases. From germline, CDR1 is SGDLS and CDR2 YYNGEE. The trim removed 3 bases at V and 2 bases at J, leaving 7 bases unmatched. This CDR3 region has 15 residues.

This clonotype was seen more than once but under ten times. The J gene is TRBJ2-5, the V gene TRBV6-1; 8 nucleotides align to TRBD1. Trimming took 2 bases from V and 3 from J; bases not matched to a gene: 5. The CDR3 runs 15 residues. Germline V gene lookup returns CDR1 MNHNS and CDR2 SASEGT. The CDR3 nucleotides read TGTGCCAGCAGTGAAAGGTGGACAGGGAAAGAGACCCAGTACTTC. This sequence encodes CASSERWTGKETQYF.

This chain uses TRBV10-3 with TRBJ2-6; unclear D gene. The germline V and J ends were trimmed by 2 bases and 0 bases, with 8 bases remaining between them. This CDR3 comprises 16 residues. Germline V CDR1 and CDR2: ENHRY, SYGVKD. The CDR3 loop reads CAISEEVTSGANVLTF. CDR3 nucleotide sequence: TGTGCCATCAGTGAGGAAGTAACCTCTGGGGCCAACGTCCTGACTTTC.

The V call is TRBV6-2 or TRBV6-3, the J call TRBJ2-7; TRBD1 is a possible D gene (6 bases). Trimming shortened V by 0 bases and J by 6 bases, and 9 bases separated the two germline ends. This CDR3 is 13 amino acids long. In germline, CDR1 is MNHEY, CDR2 SVGEGT. CDR3 DNA: TGTGCCAGCAGTTACTCGGGGGCCTGCGAGCAGTACTTC. Translation: CASSYSGACEQYF.

This clonotype was detected only a few times. The gene calls are TRBV7-2 and TRBJ2-1, with TRBD1 matching 7 bases. V lost 4 bases and J lost 3; bases outside the gene matches: 9. CDR1 is SGHTA, CDR2 FQGNSA, per germline. This CDR3 region has 16 residues. In DNA form, the CDR3 reads TGTGCCAGCAGCTCCTCCGGGACAGAATACTACAATGAGCAGTTCTTC. This encodes CASSSSGTEYYNEQFF.

As to this clonotype: A read error may explain this, as a much larger clone is one base away. CDR3 sequence (DNA): TGTGCCAGCAGTTTTGCACTAGCGGGCACAGATACGCGGTATTTT. Its translation: CASSFALAGTDTRYF. V and J are TRBV28 and TRBJ2-3; 9 positions agree with TRBD2. The germline CDR1 and CDR2 sequences are MDHEN and SYDVKM. This CDR3 is 15 amino acids long.

Only a few counts were recorded for this clonotype. V usage is TRBV14 and J usage is TRBJ2-7; 11 nucleotides align to TRBD2. Trimming at V came to 6 bases and at J to 2 bases, leaving 6 bases not matched to a gene. CDR3 size: 15 residues. CDR1 and CDR2 (germline): SGHDN, FVKESK. The CDR3 here is CASRLTSGKPYEQYF. The CDR3 DNA reads as TGTGCCAGCAGGCTGACTAGCGGGAAGCCCTACGAGCAGTACTTC.

The chain combines TRBV19 with TRBJ1-6, with 8 nucleotides matching TRBD1. The CDR3 runs to 14 residues. Germline-derived CDR1 and CDR2 are LNHDA and SQIVND (reference sequence). The J segment lost 10 bases and the V segment lost 3 bases, leaving 5 bases of the junction unmatched. The CDR3 coding sequence is TGTGCCAGTAGTATTCGCAGGGGGCAATCACCCCTCCACTTT. This codes for CASSIRRGQSPLHF.

The J gene is TRBJ1-1, the V gene TRBV19; no clear D gene. Deletions cut 5 bases from V and 1 base from J, with 20 bases between. CDR3 length equals 17 residues. Germline CDR1 is LNHDA and CDR2 is SQIVND (reference sequence). The chain's CDR3 is CASSETGPSISNTEAFF. The DNA for the CDR3 is TGTGCCAGTAGTGAAACCGGCCCCAGCATTTCGAACACTGAAGCTTTCTTT.

This clonotype was seen many times. This chain joins TRBV2 and TRBJ1-5, with D perhaps matching TRBD1 (5 bases). Per germline, CDR1 SNHLY and CDR2 FYNNEI. The ends were cut back, 1 base at V and 7 bases at J, with 14 bases in the middle. This CDR3 is built from 15 residues. CDR3 in amino acids: CASSEDWGTGQPQHF. The CDR3 bases are TGTGCCAGCAGTGAAGATTGGGGGACGGGACAGCCCCAGCATTTT. The whole variable domain, filled in from reference TRBV2 and TRBJ1-5, reads EPEVTQTPSHQVTQMGQEVILRCVPISNHLYFYWYRQILGQKVEFLVSFYNNEISEKSEIFDDQFSVERPDGSNFTLKIRSTKLEDSAMYFCASSEDWGTGQPQHFGDGTRLSIL.

This clonotype was seen just once. One base away lies a much larger clone, so this may be a sequencing read error. The genes are TRBV2 and TRBJ2-7, with 10 bases lining up with TRBD1. The germline V gene has CDR1 SNHLY and CDR2 FYNNEI. The CDR3 consists of 16 residues. The CDR3 DNA sequence: TGTGCCAGCAGTGTGCAGGGACAGGGGCTGACCTACGGGCAGTACTTC. It translates to CASSVQGQGLTYGQYF.